This TCR beta chain was profiled in a study of memory CD4+ T cells and cytomegalovirus serostatus. The protocol was immunoSEQ multiplex PCR, while the TCRdb copy is restricted to in-frame clones and leaves out a portion. The repertoire holds fewer than 90,000 clones, with around four fifths as singletons. The sort gate was single viable CD3+CD4+CD8-CD45RO+ cells for memory CD4+ T cells. Input material: memory CD4+ T cells from blood. This clonotype was sampled from an adult in good health and CMV-seropositive.

The CDR3 reads CASSLVDRSSYEQYF. The CDR3 bases are TGCGCCAGCAGCCTGGTGGATAGGAGCTCCTACGAGCAGTACTTC. The chain couples TRBV5-1 to TRBJ2-7; no firm D call. Trimming cost V 4 bases and J 0 bases, with 14 bases left between them. Per germline, CDR1 SGHRS and CDR2 YFSETQ. The CDR3 sequence is 15 residues long.